Following are 29 T cell receptor beta chains from one sample sequenced in a study of Ad26.COV2.S vaccination and SARS-CoV-2 variants (dated by TCRdb to 2020 to 2022). The treatment or condition tag for this specimen amounts to: some 20 received Ad26.COV2.S at low or high dose, single or two shots; several received placebo; per-sample allocation not given. Repertoires of vaccine and placebo recipients were sequenced from samples collected on day 63 after the first injection. Library preparation used the immunoSEQ multiplex PCR assay. Imported from immuneACCESS, the table was reduced by TCRdb to in-frame sequences with V and J called. These copies leave out some clones; in studies compared against another copy, an unresolved V gene accounts for under half, and the cause of the remainder is not known. This sample lists roughly 300,000 clones; around 90% were detected once. The ten largest clones take up about 6.4% of the sample.

The sequencing used peripheral blood, collected in a trial of Ad26.COV2.S vaccine versus placebo. The origin of the receptors is a person aged 18-60 years who received the Ad26.COV2.S COVID-19 vaccine or a placebo.

This chain uses TRBV6-1 with TRBJ1-2; D gene ambiguous. The germline gives CDR1 MNHNS, CDR2 SASEGT. The CDR3 length is 18 residues. Trimming took off 2 bases at V and 1 base at J, with 20 bases between the two ends. The DNA of the CDR3 is TGTGCCAGCAGTGAATTCTGGCAAGCCGTTGAGTTTAACTATGGCTACACCTTC. Its translation: CASSEFWQAVEFNYGYTF.

The rearrangement joins TRBV25-1 to TRBJ2-5; D is ambiguous. Germline CDR1 MGHDK, CDR2 SYGVNS. The CDR3 loop spans 14 amino acids. The V end was cut by 3 bases, the J end by 1 base, with 9 bases between. The CDR3 DNA is TGTGCCAGCAGTGACCCCGGGCCCCAAGAGACCCAGTACTTC. Translation gives CASSDPGPQETQYF.

The chain combines TRBV13 with TRBJ1-1; D possibly corresponds to TRBD1 (5 bases). Germline V gene data show CDR1 as PRHDT and CDR2 as FYEKMQ (reference sequence). V shed 0 bases and J shed 4 bases, with 18 bases lying between them. The CDR3 sequence is 17 residues long. The CDR3 reads CASSLGLGTLGSTEAFF. In DNA, the CDR3 is TGTGCCAGCAGCTTAGGCCTAGGGACCCTCGGTAGCACTGAAGCTTTCTTT.

The J gene is TRBJ2-5, the V gene TRBV5-4; a weak D match, TRBD1 (7 bases). Germline lookup yields CDR1 SGHNT and CDR2 YYREEE (reference sequence). The V and J ends lost 0 bases and 4 bases respectively, with 13 bases between them. CDR3 length: 15 amino acids. The DNA of the CDR3 is TGTGCCAGCAGCTTGGTTTTCCAGGGGGGAGAGACCCAGTACTTC. It specifies CASSLVFQGGETQYF.

This rearrangement joins TRBV4-3 to TRBJ1-3; D gene ambiguous. Germline V gives CDR1 LGHNA, CDR2 YSLEER. The ends were cut back, 1 base at V and 0 bases at J, with 7 bases in the middle. CDR3 length: 15 residues. CDR3 sequence: CASSQGLLSGNTIYF. CDR3 DNA sequence: TGCGCCAGCAGCCAAGGACTGCTCTCTGGAAACACCATATATTTT.

This clone occurred once. This chain uses TRBV4-3 with TRBJ2-1; 7 bases agree with TRBD1. V dropped 1 base and J dropped 9; count of bases not matched to a gene: 6. CDR1 is LGHNA and CDR2 is YSLEER in the germline V gene. The CDR3 is 14 residues long. The CDR3 DNA is TGCGCCAGCAGCCAAGGGACAGGACTCACTGAGCAGTTCTTC. Amino acid sequence: CASSQGTGLTEQFF.

The V gene is TRBV21-1, the J gene TRBJ2-1; TRBD2, the D gene given by the table, was not confirmed from the DNA. TRBV21-1 is designated a pseudogene. The CDR3 runs 16 residues. Here the CDR3 DNA reads TGTGCCAGCAGCAAGGAGCGGGAGACGACCTACAATGAGCAGTTCTTC. Its translation is CASSKERETTYNEQFF.

V and J are TRBV5-8 and TRBJ1-6; 8 bases are a match to TRBD1. The trim removed 6 bases at V and 10 bases at J, leaving 15 bases unmatched. Germline V gene data show CDR1 as SGHTS and CDR2 as YDEGEE. The CDR3 sequence is 16 residues long. CDR3 protein: CASTRGQGNSRSPLHF. For the CDR3, the DNA is TGTGCCAGCACCCGAGGACAGGGAAACTCAAGATCACCCCTCCACTTT.

This clone has more than one count but fewer than ten. The chain carries TRBV6-4 and TRBJ2-1, with TRBD2 matching over 9 bases. Germline CDR1 is MRHNA and CDR2 is SNTAGT. V lost 4 bases to trimming and J lost 8 bases; unmatched junction nucleotides: 6. The CDR3 has 14 residues. The CDR3 DNA reads TGTGCCAGCAGTGGGGGACTAGCATCCCATGAGCAGTTCTTC. Protein sequence: CASSGGLASHEQFF.

The V call is TRBV27, the J call TRBJ2-7; D perhaps matches TRBD1 (6 bases). CDR3 length: 14 amino acids. Trimming cost V 2 bases and J 1 base, with 9 bases left between them. Germline V gene lookup returns CDR1 MNHEY and CDR2 SMNVEV (reference sequence). The CDR3 DNA follows: TGTGCCAGCAGTTTAAAGGGACATTCCTACGAGCAGTACTTC. It specifies CASSLKGHSYEQYF.

The V call is TRBV5-4, the J call TRBJ1-2; D might be TRBD1 (5 bases). V lost 3 bases, J lost 6 bases, and 18 bases lay in between. Germline V gene sequence: CDR1 SGHNT, CDR2 YYREEE (reference sequence). The CDR3 extends over 15 amino acids. The CDR3 loop is CASSWTSGDGDGYTF. For the CDR3, the DNA is TGTGCCAGCAGCTGGACATCGGGGGATGGAGATGGCTACACCTTC.

This chain links TRBV30 with TRBJ2-3, with 10 positions matching TRBD2. The germline CDR1 and CDR2 sequences are GTSNPN and SVGIG (reference sequence). With V trimmed by 4 bases and J by 0 bases, 4 bases remained unmatched. The CDR3 is 15 residues long. The DNA for the CDR3 is TGTGCCTGGAAACTAGCGGGACTTAGCACAGATACGCAGTATTTT. This translates into CAWKLAGLSTDTQYF.

This clone was observed a few times. CDR3 residues: CASSLAPYPDTEAFF. The CDR3 DNA follows: TGTGCCAGCAGCTTAGCGCCATACCCGGACACTGAAGCTTTCTTT. V is TRBV7-9 and J is TRBJ1-1; D is uncertain. The CDR3 length is 15 residues. The germline CDR1 and CDR2 sequences are SEHNR and FQNEAQ (reference sequence). The V and J ends lost 0 bases and 3 bases respectively, with 11 bases between them.

The V gene is TRBV7-3, the J gene TRBJ2-7; 9 bases line up with TRBD1. Trimming removed 5 bases from V and 7 bases from J; junction bases left unmatched: 6. This CDR3 spans 13 amino acids. Germline V CDR1 and CDR2: SGHTA, FQGTGA. CDR3 bases: TGTGCCAGCAGCGTTTCCGGGACAGGGGAGCAGTACTTC. Amino acids: CASSVSGTGEQYF.

V and J are TRBV6-2 or TRBV6-3 and TRBJ1-5, with TRBD1 as a possible D gene (5 bases). Deletions cut 0 bases from V and 8 bases from J, with 23 bases between. This CDR3 region has 18 residues. CDR1 and CDR2 from the germline V gene are MNHEY and SVGEGT. For the CDR3, the DNA is TGTGCCAGCAGTTACTCCCCCCCTAGACAGCCCATTTGGGAGCCCCAGCATTTT. Its protein is CASSYSPPRQPIWEPQHF.

V gene TRBV4-3 combines with J gene TRBJ2-1; D is unclear. CDR3 size: 15 residues. V lost 4 bases to trimming and J lost 4 bases, with 14 bases between them. CDR1 and CDR2 from the germline V gene are LGHNA and YSLEER. The CDR3 reads CASSPGGSGYNEQFF. CDR3 coding DNA: TGCGCCAGCAGCCCCGGTGGGTCGGGTTACAATGAGCAGTTCTTC.

The chain joins TRBV7-2 to TRBJ1-2; D gene ambiguous. Trimming took 1 base from V and 4 from J, leaving 7 bases between them. CDR1 SGHTA and CDR2 FQGNSA come from the germline V gene. The CDR3 has 13 amino acids. CDR3 amino acids: CASSLGTSYGYTF. In DNA, the CDR3 is TGTGCCAGCAGCTTAGGGACGAGCTATGGCTACACCTTC.

The chain has TRBV7-3 and TRBJ2-1, with TRBD2 as a possible D gene (7 bases). The length of the CDR3 is 16 residues. V was shortened by 5 bases and J by 3 bases, with 17 bases between the two germline ends. CDR1 is SGHTA, CDR2 FQGTGA, per germline. Here the CDR3 DNA reads TGTGCCAGCAGCCCCGCGTCGGGGGGCTTCTACAATGAGCAGTTCTTC. Amino acid sequence: CASSPASGGFYNEQFF.

The genes are TRBV2 and TRBJ2-2; D may be TRBD2 (6 bases). The CDR3 is 16 residues long. V shed 5 bases and J shed 1 base, with 14 bases lying between them. Per the germline V gene, CDR1 is SNHLY and CDR2 is FYNNEI. The CDR3 reads CASSYQGGKNTGELFF. CDR3 DNA: TGTGCCAGCAGTTACCAGGGAGGAAAGAACACCGGGGAGCTGTTTTTT.

The chain is built from TRBV18 and TRBJ1-1; 7 bases are shared with TRBD1. The CDR3 length is 15 residues. Germline-derived CDR1 and CDR2 are KGHSH and LQKENI. Trimming removed 3 bases from V and 1 base from J; junction bases left unmatched: 5. The CDR3 sequence is CASSPGTVTNTEAFF. CDR3 coding DNA: TGTGCCAGCTCACCCGGGACAGTAACGAACACTGAAGCTTTCTTT.

This chain joins TRBV3-1 (or the pseudogene TRBV3-2) and TRBJ2-1; weak D call: TRBD1 (6 bases). This CDR3 spans 14 amino acids. Germline CDR1 reads LGHDT; CDR2 reads YNNKEL (reference sequence). Trimming removed 1 base from V and 6 bases from J, with 10 bases in between. The chain's CDR3 is CASSQGTVLNEQFF. CDR3 coding DNA: TGTGCCAGCAGCCAAGGGACAGTTCTCAATGAGCAGTTCTTC.

The genes are TRBV5-1 and TRBJ2-7, with D tentatively TRBD2 (6 bases). The CDR3 sequence is 16 residues long. The germline CDR1 and CDR2 sequences are SGHRS and YFSETQ. V was trimmed by 0 bases and J by 2 bases, leaving 15 bases between them. Written as DNA, the CDR3 is TGCGCCAGCAGCTTGGGTAGCGGACAACCCCCCTACGAGCAGTACTTC. It codes for CASSLGSGQPPYEQYF.

The chain uses TRBV11-1 and TRBJ2-1; D is perhaps TRBD1 (6 bases). Germline V lookup: CDR1 SGHAT, CDR2 FQDESV (reference sequence). Trimming removed 5 bases from V and 7 bases from J, with 21 bases in between. The CDR3 covers 16 residues. CDR3 region: CASSPSQGQGWNEQFF. DNA for the CDR3: TGTGCCAGCAGCCCCTCACAAGGTCAGGGGTGGAATGAGCAGTTCTTC.

This sequence joins TRBV6-5 and TRBJ1-2, with TRBD1 identical over 7 bases. J lost 2 bases, V lost 5 bases, and 5 bases had no gene match. The V gene's germline CDR1 is MNHEY and CDR2 SVGAGI. The CDR3 length is 14 residues. DNA of the CDR3: TGTGCCAGCAGTCCCTTGGACAGGAACTATGGCTACACCTTC. It translates to CASSPLDRNYGYTF.

This sequence joins TRBV7-2 and TRBJ2-5, with D possibly matching TRBD1 (6 bases). Trimming took off 6 bases at V and 2 bases at J, with 13 bases between the two ends. The length of the CDR3 is 14 residues. Germline V gene sequence: CDR1 SGHTA, CDR2 FQGNSA. The CDR3 reads CASRLDRKQETQYF. The CDR3 coding sequence is TGTGCCAGCAGACTAGACAGGAAACAAGAGACCCAGTACTTC.

The J gene is TRBJ2-3, the V gene TRBV25-1; 12 positions agree with TRBD1. Germline CDR1 reads MGHDK; CDR2 reads SYGVNS. The CDR3 has 17 residues. V gave up 4 bases and J gave up 4 bases; unmatched junction bases: 9. The CDR3 protein is CASSVQTGQGAADTQYF. For the CDR3, the DNA is TGTGCCAGCAGTGTCCAAACGGGACAGGGGGCCGCAGATACGCAGTATTTT.

This chain uses TRBV27 with TRBJ1-4; no clear D gene. CDR1 and CDR2 (germline): MNHEY, SMNVEV (reference sequence). V shed 2 bases and J shed 8 bases, with 9 bases lying between them. The CDR3 is 13 residues long. CDR3 loop: CASSLGVGEKLFF. Written as DNA, the CDR3 is TGTGCCAGCAGTTTAGGAGTGGGAGAAAAACTGTTTTTT.

The rearrangement joins TRBV29-1 to TRBJ2-1; D is ambiguous. The CDR3 extends over 17 amino acids. Germline CDR1 reads SQVTM; CDR2 reads ANQGSEA. Trimming cost V 0 bases and J 0 bases, with 15 bases left between them. The CDR3 DNA reads TGCAGCGTTGAAGATCCCACTTCTCTAAGCTCCTACAATGAGCAGTTCTTC. It codes for CSVEDPTSLSSYNEQFF.

A remark on this clone: The identical CDR3 is also encoded by other nucleotide sequences in the sample. V and J are TRBV4-2 and TRBJ2-6; D gene ambiguous. The CDR3 loop spans 14 amino acids. The V end was cut by 0 bases, the J end by 0 bases, with 0 bases between. Looked up from germline, CDR1 is LGHNA and CDR2 is YNFKEQ. This CDR3 is CASSQDSGANVLTF. For the CDR3, the DNA is TGTGCCAGCAGCCAAGACTCTGGGGCCAACGTCCTGACTTTC.